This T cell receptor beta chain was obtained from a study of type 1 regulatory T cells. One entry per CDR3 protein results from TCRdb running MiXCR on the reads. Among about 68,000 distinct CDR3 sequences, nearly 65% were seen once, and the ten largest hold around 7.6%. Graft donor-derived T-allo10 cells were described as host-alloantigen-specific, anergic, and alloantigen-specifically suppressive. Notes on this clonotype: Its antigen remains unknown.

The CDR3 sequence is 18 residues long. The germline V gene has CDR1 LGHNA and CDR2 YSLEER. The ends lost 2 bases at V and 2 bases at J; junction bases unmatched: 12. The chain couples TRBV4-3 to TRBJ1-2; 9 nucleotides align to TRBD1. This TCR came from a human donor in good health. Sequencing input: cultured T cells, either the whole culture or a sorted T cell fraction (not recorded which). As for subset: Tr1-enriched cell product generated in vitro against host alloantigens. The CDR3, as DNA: TGCGCCAGCAGCCAATCTCCCCCGGGACAGGGTTCCAACTATGGCTACACCTTC. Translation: CASSQSPPGQGSNYGYTF.